These 11 T cell receptor beta chains share one sample of origin, sequenced in a study of Ad26.COV2.S vaccination and SARS-CoV-2 variants. Treatment meaning: around 19 received Ad26.COV2.S at low or high dose, single or two shots; several received placebo; per-sample allocation not given. It was on day 63 after the first vaccine or placebo injection that samples were taken. Profiling relied on immunoSEQ multiplex PCR, and the TCRdb table lists in-frame clones only, not all of them. The top ten hold about 12% of the sample, which has 400,000 to 450,000 clones, roughly 90% seen once. Sequences were derived from peripheral blood, sampled in a trial of Ad26.COV2.S vaccine versus placebo. Receptors were obtained from a person between 18 and 60 years old who received the Ad26.COV2.S COVID-19 vaccine or a placebo.

This chain joins TRBV5-1 and TRBJ1-3, with TRBD1 identical over 8 bases. This CDR3 is built from 13 residues. In germline, CDR1 is SGHRS, CDR2 YFSETQ. Germline trimming cut 6 bases from V and 3 bases from J; bases unmatched to any gene: 2. CDR3: CASTTGDGNTIYF. The DNA for the CDR3 is TGCGCCAGCACGACAGGGGATGGAAACACCATATATTTT.

The chain combines TRBV6-5 with TRBJ2-1; tentative D call: TRBD2 (5 bases). The CDR3 has 14 amino acids. V was pared by 2 bases and J by 9 bases, with 14 bases between. The germline V gene encodes CDR1 MNHEY and CDR2 SVGAGI. This chain's CDR3 is CASSYGVPGGEQFF. DNA for the CDR3: TGTGCCAGCAGTTACGGAGTGCCCGGAGGTGAGCAGTTCTTC.

The genes are TRBV12-3 or TRBV12-4 and TRBJ2-4; D is unclear. The V end lost 3 bases, the J end lost 5 bases, and 8 bases lay between the germline ends. The CDR3 runs to 13 residues. CDR3 protein: CASSFSRENIQYF. CDR3 DNA sequence: TGTGCCAGCAGTTTTTCCCGGGAAAACATTCAGTACTTC.

The rearrangement joins TRBV3-1 (or the pseudogene TRBV3-2) to TRBJ1-1, with a weak D call TRBD1 (5 bases). CDR3 size: 15 residues. Germline CDR1 is LGHDT and CDR2 is YNNKEL (reference sequence). The V and J ends lost 2 bases and 3 bases respectively, with 13 bases between them. DNA of the CDR3: TGTGCCAGCAGCCAAAACCGGGCGGGGGACACTGAAGCTTTCTTT. It codes for CASSQNRAGDTEAFF.

The chain has TRBV5-4 and TRBJ2-1; D might be TRBD1 (5 bases). V dropped 4 bases and J dropped 4 bases, with 9 bases sitting between them. Looked up from germline, CDR1 is SGHNT and CDR2 is YYREEE (reference sequence). This CDR3 comprises 13 residues. The DNA of the CDR3 is TGTGCCAGCAGCCCGGACATATACAATGAGCAGTTCTTC. Amino acids: CASSPDIYNEQFF.

This clone was counted between two and nine times. This rearrangement joins TRBV5-1 to TRBJ1-1; possibly TRBD1 for D (6 bases). This CDR3 contains 14 residues. Germline values: CDR1 SGHRS, CDR2 YFSETQ. V lost 5 bases to trimming and J lost 2 bases, with 13 bases between them. The CDR3 coding sequence is TGCGCCAGCAGGAGAGGACAGTTAAACACTGAAGCTTTCTTT. Its translation: CASRRGQLNTEAFF.

The chain recombines TRBV6-2 or TRBV6-3 with TRBJ1-2, with D uncertain. V was cut by 2 bases and J by 5 bases, with 9 bases left in between. Germline assignment: CDR1 MNHEY and CDR2 SVGEGT. The CDR3 is made up of 13 amino acids. CDR3 DNA: TGTGCCAGCAGTTACCCACCGCCTTATGGCTACACCTTC. It yields the protein CASSYPPPYGYTF.

The genes are TRBV13 and TRBJ1-3; no firm D call. V was shortened by 5 bases and J by 4 bases, with 6 bases between the two germline ends. The V gene's germline CDR1 is PRHDT and CDR2 FYEKMQ (reference sequence). This CDR3 contains 12 residues. CDR3 sequence: CASSERGNTIYF. CDR3 sequence (DNA): TGTGCCAGCAGCGAACGGGGAAACACCATATATTTT.

Remarks on this clone: Other DNA sequences in this specimen translate into the identical CDR3. The J gene is TRBJ2-7, the V gene TRBV27, with a possible D match to TRBD1 (5 bases). Germline V gene sequence: CDR1 MNHEY, CDR2 SMNVEV (reference sequence). The V and J ends lost 4 bases and 3 bases respectively, with 10 bases between them. The CDR3 consists of 13 residues. This CDR3 reads CASSSGPSYEQYF. In DNA, the CDR3 is TGTGCCAGCAGTTCAGGGCCGAGCTACGAGCAGTACTTC.

The rearrangement joins TRBV28 to TRBJ2-7, with 12 bases matching TRBD1. There are 14 residues in the CDR3. Germline V CDR1 and CDR2: MDHEN, SYDVKM. Unmatched junction bases numbered 6, after V lost 6 bases and J lost 6 bases. The CDR3, as DNA: TGTGCCAGCAGCCCTGGGACAGGGGGCTCCGAGCAGTACTTC. Protein: CASSPGTGGSEQYF.

The chain links TRBV9 to TRBJ2-1; a possible D gene is TRBD1 (5 bases). CDR3 size: 16 residues. Trimming removed 4 bases from V and 0 bases from J, with 14 bases in between. Germline CDR1 reads SGDLS; CDR2 reads YYNGEE. CDR3 region: CASSPTLGDSYNEQFF. CDR3 in DNA: TGTGCCAGCAGCCCCACCCTAGGGGACTCCTACAATGAGCAGTTCTTC.